This T cell receptor beta chain was documented in a study of shared clonotypes between healthy human individuals. Across the whole study: Used for every donor were three CD4 naive, three CD4 memory, two CD8 naive and one CD8 memory plate. Study-wide findings and caveats: Sequencing depth was expected to influence donor clonotype sharing.

The CDR3 spans 14 residues. Germline V lookup: CDR1 SGDLS, CDR2 YYNGEE. V dropped 3 bases and J dropped 0 bases, with 7 bases sitting between them. The authors distributed each subset's genomic DNA evenly over several immunoSEQ plates. Sequenced by immunoSEQ multiplex PCR; TCRdb stores in-frame clones only, minus some. The sample consists of 700,000 to 950,000 clones, about 97% of them appearing once. On this clone itself: What it binds is not known.

Naive CD8 isolation took CD45RO-negative cells positively selected for CCR7 and excluded terminally differentiated effector memory CD45RA+ cells. Every donor was a Caucasian adult from Nashville, Tennessee. The gene calls are TRBV9 and TRBJ2-1, with D hard to call. The sequence derives from a man aged 25-40 years in good health. Sequencing was done on a sample of naive CD8+ T cells sorted from blood. The CDR3 sequence: CASSGDTSYNEQFF. The CDR3 region has the DNA TGTGCCAGCAGCGGAGACACCTCCTACAATGAGCAGTTCTTC.